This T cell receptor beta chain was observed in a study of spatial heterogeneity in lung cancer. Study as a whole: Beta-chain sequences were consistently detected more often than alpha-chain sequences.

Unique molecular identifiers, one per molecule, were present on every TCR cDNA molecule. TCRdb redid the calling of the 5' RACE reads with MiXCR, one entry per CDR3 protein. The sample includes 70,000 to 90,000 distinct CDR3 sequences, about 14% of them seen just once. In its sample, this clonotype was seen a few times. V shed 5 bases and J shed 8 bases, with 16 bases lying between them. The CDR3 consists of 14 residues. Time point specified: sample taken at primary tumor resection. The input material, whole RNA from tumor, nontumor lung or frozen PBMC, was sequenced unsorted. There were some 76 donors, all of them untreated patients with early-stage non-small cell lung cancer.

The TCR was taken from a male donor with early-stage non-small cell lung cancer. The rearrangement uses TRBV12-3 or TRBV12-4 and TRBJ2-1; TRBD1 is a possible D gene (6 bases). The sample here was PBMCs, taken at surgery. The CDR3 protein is CASSRLRGSDEQFF. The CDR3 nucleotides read TGTGCCAGCAGTCGATTGAGGGGGAGTGATGAGCAGTTCTTC.